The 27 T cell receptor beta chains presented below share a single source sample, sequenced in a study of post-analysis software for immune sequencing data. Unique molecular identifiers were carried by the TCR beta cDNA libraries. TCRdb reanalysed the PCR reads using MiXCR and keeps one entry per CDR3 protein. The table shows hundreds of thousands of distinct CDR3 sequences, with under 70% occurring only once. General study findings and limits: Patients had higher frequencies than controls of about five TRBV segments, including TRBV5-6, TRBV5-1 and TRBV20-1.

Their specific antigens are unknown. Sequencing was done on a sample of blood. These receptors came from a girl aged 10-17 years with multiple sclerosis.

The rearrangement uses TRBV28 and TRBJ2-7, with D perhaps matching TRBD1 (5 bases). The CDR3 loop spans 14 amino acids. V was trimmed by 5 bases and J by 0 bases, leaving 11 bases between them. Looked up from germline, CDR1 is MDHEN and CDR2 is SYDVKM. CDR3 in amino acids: CASSTRQSSYEQYF. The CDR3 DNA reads TGTGCCAGCAGTACCAGACAGAGCTCCTACGAGCAGTACTTC.

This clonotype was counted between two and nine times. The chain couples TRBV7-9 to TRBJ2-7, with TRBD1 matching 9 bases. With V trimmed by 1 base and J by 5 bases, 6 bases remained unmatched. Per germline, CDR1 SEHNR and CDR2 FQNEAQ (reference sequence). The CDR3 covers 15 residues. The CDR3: CASSLGLGQGDEQYF. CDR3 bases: TGTGCCAGCAGCTTAGGCCTGGGACAGGGCGACGAGCAGTACTTC.

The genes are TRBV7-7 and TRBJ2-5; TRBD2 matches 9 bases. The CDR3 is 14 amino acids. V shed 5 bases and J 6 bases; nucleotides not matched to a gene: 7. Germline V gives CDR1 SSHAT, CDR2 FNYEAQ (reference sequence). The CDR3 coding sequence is TGTGCCAGCAGCCTAGGGAGCGGGGGGCAGACCCAGTACTTC. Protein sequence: CASSLGSGGQTQYF.

CDR3 loop: CASSFRGGTGLNEQYF. As DNA, the CDR3 is TGTGCCAGCAGCTTTCGGGGGGGGACAGGGCTCAACGAGCAGTACTTC. This rearrangement joins TRBV5-5 to TRBJ2-7, with D perhaps TRBD1 (9 bases). The V gene's germline CDR1 is SGHKS and CDR2 YYEKEE (reference sequence). The CDR3 runs to 16 residues. V dropped 2 bases and J dropped 5 bases, with 20 bases sitting between them. The full variable domain, its missing parts supplied by reference TRBV5-5 and TRBJ2-7, is DAGVTQSPTHLIKTRGQQVTLRCSPISGHKSVSWYQQVLGQGPQFIFQYYEKEERGRGNFPDRFSARQFPNYSSELNVNALLLGDSALYLCASSFRGGTGLNEQYFGPGTRLTVT.

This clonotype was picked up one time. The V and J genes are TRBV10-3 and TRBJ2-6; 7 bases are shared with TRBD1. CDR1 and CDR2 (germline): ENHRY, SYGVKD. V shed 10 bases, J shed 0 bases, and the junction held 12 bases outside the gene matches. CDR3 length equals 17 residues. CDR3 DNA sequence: TGTGCCACCTTACTGGGACAGAACCCCTCTGGGGCCAACGTCCTGACTTTC. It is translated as CATLLGQNPSGANVLTF.

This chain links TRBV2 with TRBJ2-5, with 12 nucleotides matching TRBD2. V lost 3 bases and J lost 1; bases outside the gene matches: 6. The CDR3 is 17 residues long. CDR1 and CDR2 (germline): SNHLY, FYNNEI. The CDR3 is CASSEGLAGTPQETQYF. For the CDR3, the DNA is TGTGCCAGCAGTGAGGGACTAGCGGGCACCCCCCAAGAGACCCAGTACTTC.

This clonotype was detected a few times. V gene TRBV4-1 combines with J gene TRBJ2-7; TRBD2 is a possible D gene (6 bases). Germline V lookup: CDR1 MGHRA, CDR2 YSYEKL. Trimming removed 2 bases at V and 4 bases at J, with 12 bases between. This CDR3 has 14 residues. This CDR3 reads CASSQPGLSYEQYF. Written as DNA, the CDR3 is TGCGCCAGCAGCCAACCGGGACTGTCTTACGAGCAGTACTTC.

Here the CDR3 DNA reads TGTGCCAGCAGCTTGGAAGTCCACAGGAACAACTATGGCTACACCTTC. Protein product: CASSLEVHRNNYGYTF. J is TRBJ1-2 and V is TRBV5-5; a possible D gene is TRBD1 (5 bases). CDR3 length: 16 residues. Germline-derived CDR1 and CDR2 are SGHKS and YYEKEE (reference sequence). V was pared by 0 bases and J by 2 bases, with 14 bases between.

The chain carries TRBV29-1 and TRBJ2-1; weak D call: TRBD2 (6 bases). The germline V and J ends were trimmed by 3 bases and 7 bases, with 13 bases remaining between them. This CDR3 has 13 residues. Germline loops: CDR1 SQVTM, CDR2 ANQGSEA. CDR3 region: CSVDLAGRNEQFF. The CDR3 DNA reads TGCAGCGTTGATTTGGCAGGGAGGAATGAGCAGTTCTTC.

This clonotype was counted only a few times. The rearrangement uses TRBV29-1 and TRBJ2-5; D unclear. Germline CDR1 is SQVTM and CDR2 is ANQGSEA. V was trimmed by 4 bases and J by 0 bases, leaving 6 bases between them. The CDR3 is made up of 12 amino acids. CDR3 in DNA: TGCAGCGTTGCCGAGTACCAAGAGACCCAGTACTTC. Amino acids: CSVAEYQETQYF. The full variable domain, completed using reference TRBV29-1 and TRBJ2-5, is SAVISQKPSRDICQRGTSLTIQCQVDSQVTMMFWYRQQPGQSLTLIATANQGSEATYESGFVIDKFPISRPNLTFSTLTVSNMSPEDSSIYLCSVAEYQETQYFGPGTRLLVL.

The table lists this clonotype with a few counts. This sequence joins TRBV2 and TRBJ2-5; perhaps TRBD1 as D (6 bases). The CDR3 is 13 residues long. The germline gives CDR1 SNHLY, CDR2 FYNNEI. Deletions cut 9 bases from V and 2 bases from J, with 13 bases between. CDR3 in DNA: TGTGCCAGTTACAGGGTACGACAAGAGACCCAGTACTTC. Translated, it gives CASYRVRQETQYF.

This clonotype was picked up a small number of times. CDR3 in amino acids: CASSVAASRETQYF. The CDR3 nucleotides are TGTGCCAGCAGCGTAGCGGCTAGCCGGGAGACCCAGTACTTC. The chain links TRBV9 to TRBJ2-5, with D perhaps TRBD2 (5 bases). The germline V and J ends were trimmed by 0 bases and 5 bases, with 11 bases remaining between them. The CDR3 sequence is 14 residues long. Germline V gives CDR1 SGDLS, CDR2 YYNGEE.

As DNA, the CDR3 is TGCGCCAGCCGACTAGTTTTTGTGTACTTC. It specifies CASRLVFVYF. The genes are TRBV5-1 and TRBJ2-7; perhaps TRBD2 as D (6 bases). Per germline, CDR1 SGHRS and CDR2 YFSETQ. The germline V and J ends were trimmed by 7 bases and 12 bases, with 14 bases remaining between them. The CDR3 has 10 amino acids.

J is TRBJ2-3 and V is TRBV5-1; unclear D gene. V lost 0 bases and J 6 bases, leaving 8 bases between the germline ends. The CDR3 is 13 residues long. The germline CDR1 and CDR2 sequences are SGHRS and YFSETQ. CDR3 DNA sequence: TGCGCCAGCAGCTTGGTGACATGGGATACGCAGTATTTT. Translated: CASSLVTWDTQYF.

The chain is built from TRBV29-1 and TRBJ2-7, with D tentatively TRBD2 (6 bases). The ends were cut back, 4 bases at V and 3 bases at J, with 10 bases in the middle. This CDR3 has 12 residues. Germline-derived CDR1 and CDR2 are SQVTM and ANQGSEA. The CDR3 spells CSVGAGYYEQYF. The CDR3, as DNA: TGCAGCGTTGGAGCGGGCTACTACGAGCAGTACTTC.

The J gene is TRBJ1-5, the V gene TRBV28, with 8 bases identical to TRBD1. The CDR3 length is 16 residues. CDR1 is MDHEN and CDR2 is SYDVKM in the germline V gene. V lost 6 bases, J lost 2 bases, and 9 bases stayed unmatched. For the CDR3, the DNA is TGTGCCAGCAGCTCGGGACAGGCGCGCGGCAATCAGCCCCAGCATTTT. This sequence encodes CASSSGQARGNQPQHF.

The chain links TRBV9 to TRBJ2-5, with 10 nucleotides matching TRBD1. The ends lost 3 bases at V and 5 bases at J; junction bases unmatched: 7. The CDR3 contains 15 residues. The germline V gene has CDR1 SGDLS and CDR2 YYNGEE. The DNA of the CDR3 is TGTGCCAGCAGCGGCCTGACAGGGGGCGGGGAGACCCAGTACTTC. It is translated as CASSGLTGGGETQYF.

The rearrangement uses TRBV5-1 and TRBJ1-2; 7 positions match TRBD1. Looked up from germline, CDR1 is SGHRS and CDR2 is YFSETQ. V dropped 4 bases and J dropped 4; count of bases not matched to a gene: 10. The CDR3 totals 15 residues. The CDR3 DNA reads TGCGCCAGCAGCACGCACAGGGGCCGCGGCTATGGCTACACCTTC. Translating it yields CASSTHRGRGYGYTF.

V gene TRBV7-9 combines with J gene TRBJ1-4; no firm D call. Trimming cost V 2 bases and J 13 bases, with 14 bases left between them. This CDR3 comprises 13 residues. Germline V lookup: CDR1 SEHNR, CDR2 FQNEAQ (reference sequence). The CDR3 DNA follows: TGTGCCAGCAGCTTACCTACACCCGGCGGACTGTTTTTT. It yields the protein CASSLPTPGGLFF.

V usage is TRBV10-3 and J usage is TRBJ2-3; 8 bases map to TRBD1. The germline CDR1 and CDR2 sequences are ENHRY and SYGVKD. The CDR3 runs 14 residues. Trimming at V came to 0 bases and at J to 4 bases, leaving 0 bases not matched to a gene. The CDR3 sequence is CAISESTGADTQYF. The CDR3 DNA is TGTGCCATCAGTGAGTCGACAGGGGCAGATACGCAGTATTTT.

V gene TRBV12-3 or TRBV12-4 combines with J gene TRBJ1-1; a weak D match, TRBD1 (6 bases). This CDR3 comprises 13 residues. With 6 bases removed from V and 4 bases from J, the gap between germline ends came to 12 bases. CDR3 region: CASRTRGGTEAFF. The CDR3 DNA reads TGTGCCAGCAGGACCAGAGGGGGCACTGAAGCTTTCTTT.

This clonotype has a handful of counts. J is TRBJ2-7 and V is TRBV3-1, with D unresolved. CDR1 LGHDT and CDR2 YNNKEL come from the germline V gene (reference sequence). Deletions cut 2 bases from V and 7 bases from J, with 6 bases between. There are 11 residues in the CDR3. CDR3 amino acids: CASSQYGEQYF. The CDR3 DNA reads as TGTGCCAGCAGCCAATATGGGGAGCAGTACTTC.

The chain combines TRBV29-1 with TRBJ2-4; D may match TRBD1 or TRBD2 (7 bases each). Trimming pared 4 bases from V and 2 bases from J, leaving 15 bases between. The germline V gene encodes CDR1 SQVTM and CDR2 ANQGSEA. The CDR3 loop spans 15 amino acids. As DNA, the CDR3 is TGCAGCGTTGCGAGCAGGGGGGGGACCAAAAACATTCAGTACTTC. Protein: CSVASRGGTKNIQYF.

The CDR3: CASSFVWGGRETQYF. CDR3 DNA: TGTGCCAGCAGCTTTGTGTGGGGGGGGCGAGAGACCCAGTACTTC. The chain combines TRBV5-6 with TRBJ2-5, with D possibly TRBD2 on 7 matching bases. CDR3 size: 15 residues. Germline-derived CDR1 and CDR2 are SGHDT and YYEEEE. V was shortened by 2 bases and J by 4 bases, with 15 bases between the two germline ends.

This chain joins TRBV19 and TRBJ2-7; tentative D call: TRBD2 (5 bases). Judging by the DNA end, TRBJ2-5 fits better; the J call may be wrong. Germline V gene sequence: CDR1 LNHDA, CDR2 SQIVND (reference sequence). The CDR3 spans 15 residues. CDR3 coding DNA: TGTGCCAGTAGTATAGATACCTCGTCGGGGGAGACCCAGTACTTC. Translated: CASSIDTSSGETQYF.

The CDR3 sequence: CASSLQPSAGYTF. DNA for the CDR3: TGCGCCAGCAGCTTGCAACCGTCCGCTGGCTACACCTTC. J is TRBJ1-2 and V is TRBV5-1; D is uncertain. The CDR3 contains 13 residues. CDR1 and CDR2 from the germline V gene are SGHRS and YFSETQ. The germline V and J ends were trimmed by 1 base and 7 bases, with 11 bases remaining between them.

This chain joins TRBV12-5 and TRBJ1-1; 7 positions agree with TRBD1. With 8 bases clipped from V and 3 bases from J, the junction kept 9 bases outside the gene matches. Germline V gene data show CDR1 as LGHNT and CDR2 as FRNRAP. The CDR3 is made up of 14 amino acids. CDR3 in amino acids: CASTPQGGDTEAFF. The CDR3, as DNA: TGTGCTAGTACCCCTCAGGGGGGGGACACTGAAGCTTTCTTT.